The 7 T cell receptor beta chains below were found in one sample sequenced in a study of CXCR3-negative and CXCR3-positive naive CD8 T cells (dated by TCRdb to the late 2010s). TCRdb records NextSeq 550 as the sequencer. The Human TCR Profiling Kit (MiLaboratory) was used to make UMI-labeled 5' RACE TRB cDNA libraries. After TCRdb reprocessed the reads, each CDR3 protein sequence was kept as one row, without DNA. In this sample's table one finds 130,000 to 150,000 distinct CDR3 sequences. 0.25% to 0.3% of the sample lies in the top ten. No antigen has been assigned to these receptors. The study at large found these results: TRB CDR3s from CXCR3-positive naive cells showed higher hydrophobicity (lower Kidera factor 4), lower energy, and higher strength and volume indices than CXCR3-negative naive cells.

The sample taken for sequencing was naive CXCR3+ CD8+ T cells from blood. The label giving this sample's cell subset or site can be read as: CD45RO-CCR7+CD27+CD95- naive CD8+ T cells expressing CXCR3 (TNR3+). The receptors stem from a human donor in good health. Some clones in this sample may be carry-over from other donors' samples.

The chain links TRBV29-1 to TRBJ2-5; lacking DNA, the TRBD1 call made by TCRdb goes unchecked. This CDR3 region has 13 residues. Germline lookup yields CDR1 SQVTM and CDR2 ANQGSEA. This CDR3 reads CSVPGQRQETQYF.

This rearrangement joins TRBV20-1 to TRBJ1-2. CDR3 size: 13 residues. CDR1 DFQATT and CDR2 SNEGSKA come from the germline V gene (reference sequence). This CDR3 reads CSARTLTGVGYTF.

The chain combines TRBV6-2 or TRBV6-3 with TRBJ2-1. The CDR3 is 13 residues long. In germline, CDR1 is MNHEY, CDR2 SVGEGT. This CDR3 is CASSYNNYNEQFF.

The V call is TRBV4-2, the J call TRBJ1-5; checking the TCRdb D call of TRBD1 is not possible without DNA. The germline CDR1 and CDR2 sequences are LGHNA and YNFKEQ. CDR3 length equals 17 residues. CDR3 amino acids: CASSQEDRGHQNQPQHF.

The J gene is TRBJ1-6, the V gene TRBV28; TCRdb's D call of TRBD1 is untestable without DNA. There are 17 residues in the CDR3. Germline values: CDR1 MDHEN, CDR2 SYDVKM. The chain's CDR3 is CASSITTDSQPNSPLHF. Using reference TRBV28 and TRBJ1-6 for the parts outside the CDR3, the full variable domain is DVKVTQSSRYLVKRTGEKVFLECVQDMDHENMFWYRQDPGLGLRLIYFSYDVKMKEKGDIPEGYSVSREKKERFSLILESASTNQTSMYLCASSITTDSQPNSPLHFGNGTRLTVT.

The J gene is TRBJ2-2, the V gene TRBV7-6; TCRdb returns TRBD2, unconfirmable since there is no DNA. The germline CDR1 and CDR2 sequences are SGHVS and FNYEAQ. The CDR3 totals 16 residues. The CDR3 reads CASSLESGWNTGELFF.

J is TRBJ1-2 and V is TRBV27; TCRdb names TRBD1, which stays unverified in the absence of DNA. Germline loops: CDR1 MNHEY, CDR2 SMNVEV (reference sequence). CDR3 length equals 15 residues. The CDR3 spells CASSLYLGQQNGYTF.